This paragraph covers one T cell receptor beta chain sequence. Its antigen specificity is not known. No much larger clone is present one base from it, and per-base qualities are unavailable. Explained via the paper, the time point label denotes: approximately eleven months on ibrutinib. For TCR beta library preparation, 1.5 to 2 micrograms of genomic DNA were extracted from the cryopreserved PBMCs. Longitudinal blood samples from CLL patients on ibrutinib monotherapy were analyzed using high-throughput TCR beta sequencing. The patients took part in an open-label, single-center phase 2 trial of ibrutinib monotherapy. This specimen comes from a study of cytotoxic CD8 clonotypes in ibrutinib-treated CLL (TCRdb year 2021). Looking at the study overall: The cohort included some 14 treatment-naive and 11 relapsed/refractory patients; roughly 17 were IGHV unmutated. Partial responses were observed in around 25 patients and complete responses in 2; after a median follow-up of 68 months, remission was maintained in approximately 14 patients and progression was observed in about twelve. Samples at response were collected after a median of about twelve months of treatment, with a range of roughly 6 to 40 months. On average, each sample yielded hundreds of thousands of productive templates and tens of thousands of productive rearrangements. Of the 86 participants in the trial, about two dozen had longitudinal samples available. Cryopreserved peripheral blood mononuclear cells were collected at three points: before therapy, at response, and at either sustained remission or disease progression. All remission and progressive disease samples were collected while patients were still receiving ibrutinib. General conclusions and limits of the study: Clonality rose at ibrutinib response, remained stable during sustained remission, and dropped back toward baseline at progression. Baseline clonality was found to be higher than that of age-matched healthy donors and was strongly correlated with circulating CD8+ T-cell counts. Public clonotypes were rare and either contracted or stayed stable during treatment, and the rise in clonality at ibrutinib response reflected the expansion of private clonotypes. Sampling times were not matched between patients in sustained remission and patients whose disease was progressing, and lymph node repertoires were not examined.

CDR1 KGHSH and CDR2 LQKENI were looked up in the germline V gene. The V and J ends are trimmed by 5 bases and 5 bases, leaving 16 bases between them. The CDR3 runs 14 amino acids, cysteine and phenylalanine included. Solely the CDR3 DNA is kept, with 42 bases framed from the first base. The goal of deep resolution MiSeq sequencing was a depth between 1 in 1 million and 1 in 200,000 T cells, and coverage averaged 10x per clonotype. The immunoSEQ hsTCRB Kit was used to generate TCR beta libraries. The published analysis was carried out like this. ImmunoSEQ Data Assistant and ImmunoSEQ Analyzer were used for data analysis, and V, D and J genes were assigned according to IMGT definitions. Clonality was computed as one minus normalized Shannon entropy of productive rearrangement frequencies, ranging from 0 to 1. Only overrepresented clonotypes making up at least 0.05% of the repertoire of each patient were included in the public clonotype analysis. About a dozen age-matched healthy donor repertoires from immuneACCESS served as clonality controls. This immuneACCESS table, as held by TCRdb, lists in-frame sequences with V and J called but not all clones. Of the missing ones, under half trace to an unresolved V gene in checked studies; the others have no known cause. V and J calls and clone size follow that table, whereas D and trimming were derived from the DNA. A total of approximately 100,000 clones appear in this sample, about 72% of them only once. The ten most abundant clones make up about 33% of the sample.

The sequence joins TRBV18 to TRBJ2-7; the D gene identity is not certain. The TCR was taken from a human donor with chronic lymphocytic leukemia. Specimen: PBMCs, collected after 12 months of ibrutinib treatment. The CDR3 sequence is CASSADRAGNEQYF. The nucleotides are TGTGCCAGCTCAGCCGATCGGGCAGGCAACGAGCAGTACTTC. With the rest looked up from the reference TRBV18 and TRBJ2-7 genes rather than sequenced, the full variable domain is NAGVMQNPRHLVRRRGQEARLRCSPMKGHSHVYWYRQLPEEGLKFMVYLQKENIIDESGMPKERFSAEFPKEGPSILRIQQVVRGDSAAYFCASSADRAGNEQYFGPGTRLTVT.